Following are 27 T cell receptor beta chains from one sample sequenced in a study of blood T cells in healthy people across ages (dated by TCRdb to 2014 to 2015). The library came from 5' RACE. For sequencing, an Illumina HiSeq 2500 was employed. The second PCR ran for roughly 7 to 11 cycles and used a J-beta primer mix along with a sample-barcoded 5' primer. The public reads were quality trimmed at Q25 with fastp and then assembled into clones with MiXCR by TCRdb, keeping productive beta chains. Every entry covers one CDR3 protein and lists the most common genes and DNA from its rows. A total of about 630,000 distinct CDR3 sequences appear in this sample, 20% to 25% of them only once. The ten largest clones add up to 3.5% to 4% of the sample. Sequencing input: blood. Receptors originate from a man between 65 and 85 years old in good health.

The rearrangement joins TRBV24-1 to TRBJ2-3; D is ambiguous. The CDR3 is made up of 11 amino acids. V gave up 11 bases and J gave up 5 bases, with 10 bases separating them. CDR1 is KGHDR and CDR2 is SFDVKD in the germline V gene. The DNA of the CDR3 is TGTGCCATCCAAACGCAAGATACGCAGTATTTT. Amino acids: CAIQTQDTQYF.

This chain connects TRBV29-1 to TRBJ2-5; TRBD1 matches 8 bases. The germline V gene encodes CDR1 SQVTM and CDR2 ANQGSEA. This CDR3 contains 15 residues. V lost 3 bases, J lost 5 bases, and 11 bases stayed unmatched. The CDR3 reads CSVDFPWTGPETQYF. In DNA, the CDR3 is TGCAGCGTTGATTTCCCTTGGACAGGGCCGGAGACCCAGTACTTC.

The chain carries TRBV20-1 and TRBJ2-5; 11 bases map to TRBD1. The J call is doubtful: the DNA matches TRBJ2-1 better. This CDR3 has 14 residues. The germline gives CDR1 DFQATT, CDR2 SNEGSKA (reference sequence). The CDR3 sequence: CSANGQGAVDEQFF. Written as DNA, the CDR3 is TGCAGTGCGAACGGACAGGGGGCAGTGGATGAGCAGTTCTTC.

CDR3 DNA sequence: TGTGCCAGCTCGAAGCGGCGGGAGAGCACCTACGAGCAGTACTTC. Its protein is CASSKRRESTYEQYF. The J gene is TRBJ2-5, the V gene TRBV27; the match to TRBD2 covers 7 bases. The J call may be mistaken, given a closer DNA end match to TRBJ2-7. This CDR3 comprises 15 residues. CDR1 is MNHEY and CDR2 is SMNVEV in the germline V gene (reference sequence).

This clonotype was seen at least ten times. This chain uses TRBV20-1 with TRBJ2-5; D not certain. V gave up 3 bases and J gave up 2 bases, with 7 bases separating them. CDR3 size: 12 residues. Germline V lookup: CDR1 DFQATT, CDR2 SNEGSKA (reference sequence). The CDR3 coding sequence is TGCAGTGCTAGGGCGGCTCAAGAGACCCAGTACTTC. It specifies CSARAAQETQYF.

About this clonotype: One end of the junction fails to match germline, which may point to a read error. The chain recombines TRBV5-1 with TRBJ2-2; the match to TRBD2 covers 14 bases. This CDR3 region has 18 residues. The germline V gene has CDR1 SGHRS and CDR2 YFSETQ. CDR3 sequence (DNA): TGCACCAGCAGCCCAGGGACTAGCGGGAGTAAGGACACCGGGGAGCTGTTTTTT. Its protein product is CTSSPGTSGSKDTGELFF.

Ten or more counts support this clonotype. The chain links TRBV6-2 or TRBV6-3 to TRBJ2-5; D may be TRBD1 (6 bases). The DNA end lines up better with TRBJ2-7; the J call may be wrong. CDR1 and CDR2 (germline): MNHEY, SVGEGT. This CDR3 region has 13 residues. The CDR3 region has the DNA TGTGCCAGCAGTAGTGGGGGCGTCTACGAGCAGTACTTC. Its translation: CASSSGGVYEQYF.

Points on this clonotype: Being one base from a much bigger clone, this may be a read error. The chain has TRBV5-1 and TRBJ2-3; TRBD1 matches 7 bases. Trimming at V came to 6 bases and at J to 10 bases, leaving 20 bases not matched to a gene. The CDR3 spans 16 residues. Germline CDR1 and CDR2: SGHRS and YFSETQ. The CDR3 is CASNPTVGGGRAAQYF. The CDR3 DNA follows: TGCGCCAGCAACCCGACGGTAGGGGGCGGAAGGGCTGCGCAGTATTTT.

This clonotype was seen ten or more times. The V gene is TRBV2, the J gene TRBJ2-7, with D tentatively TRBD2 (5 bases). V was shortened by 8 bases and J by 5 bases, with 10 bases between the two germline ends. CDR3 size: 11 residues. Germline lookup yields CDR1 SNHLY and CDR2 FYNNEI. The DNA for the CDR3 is TGTGCCAGCCCCGAGGGAAACGAGCAGTACTTC. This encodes CASPEGNEQYF.

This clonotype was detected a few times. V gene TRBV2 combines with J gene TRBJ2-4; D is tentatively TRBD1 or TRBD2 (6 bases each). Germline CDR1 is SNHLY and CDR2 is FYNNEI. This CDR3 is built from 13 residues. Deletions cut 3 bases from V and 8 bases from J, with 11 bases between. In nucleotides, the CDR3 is TGTGCCAGCAGTGACAGGGGCGGGGACATTCAGTACTTC. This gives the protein CASSDRGGDIQYF. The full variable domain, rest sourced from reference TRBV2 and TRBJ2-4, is EPEVTQTPSHQVTQMGQEVILRCVPISNHLYFYWYRQILGQKVEFLVSFYNNEISEKSEIFDDQFSVERPDGSNFTLKIRSTKLEDSAMYFCASSDRGGDIQYFGAGTRLSVL.

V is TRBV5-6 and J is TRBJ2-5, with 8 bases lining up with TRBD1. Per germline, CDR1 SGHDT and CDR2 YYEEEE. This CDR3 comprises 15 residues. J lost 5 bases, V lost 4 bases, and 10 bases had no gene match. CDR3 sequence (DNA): TGTGCCAGCAGCAAGGACAGGGTTCAGTGGGAGACCCAGTACTTC. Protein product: CASSKDRVQWETQYF.

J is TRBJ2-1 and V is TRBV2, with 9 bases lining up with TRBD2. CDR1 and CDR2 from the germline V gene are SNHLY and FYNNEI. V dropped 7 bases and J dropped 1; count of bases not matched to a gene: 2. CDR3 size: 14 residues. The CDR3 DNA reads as TGTGCCAGCACTACTAGCGGGTCCTACAATGAGCAGTTCTTC. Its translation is CASTTSGSYNEQFF.

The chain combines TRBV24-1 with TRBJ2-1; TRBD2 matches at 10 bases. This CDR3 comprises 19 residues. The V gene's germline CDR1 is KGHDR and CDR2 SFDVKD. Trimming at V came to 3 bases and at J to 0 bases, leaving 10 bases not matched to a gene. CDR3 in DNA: TGTGCCACCAGTGATGCCGGGACTAGCGCTCGATCCTCCTACAATGAGCAGTTCTTC. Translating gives CATSDAGTSARSSYNEQFF.

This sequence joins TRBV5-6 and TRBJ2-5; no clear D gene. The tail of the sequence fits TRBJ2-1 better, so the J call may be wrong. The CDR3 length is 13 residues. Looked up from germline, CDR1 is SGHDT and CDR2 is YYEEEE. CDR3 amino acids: CASSFARENEQFF. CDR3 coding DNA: TGTGCCAGCAGCTTCGCACGTGAGAATGAGCAGTTCTTC.

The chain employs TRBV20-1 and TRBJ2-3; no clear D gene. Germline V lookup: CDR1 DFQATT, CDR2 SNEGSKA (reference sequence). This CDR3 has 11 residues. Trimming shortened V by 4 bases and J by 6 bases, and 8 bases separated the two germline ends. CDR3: CSATEQDTQYF. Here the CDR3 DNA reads TGCAGTGCTACCGAGCAGGATACGCAGTATTTT.

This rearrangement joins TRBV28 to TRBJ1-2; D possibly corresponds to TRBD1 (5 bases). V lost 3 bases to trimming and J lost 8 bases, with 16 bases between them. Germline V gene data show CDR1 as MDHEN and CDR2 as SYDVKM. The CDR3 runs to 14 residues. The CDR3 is CASSLMIGGDGYTF. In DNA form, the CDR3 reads TGTGCCAGCAGTTTGATGATTGGGGGGGACGGCTACACCTTC.

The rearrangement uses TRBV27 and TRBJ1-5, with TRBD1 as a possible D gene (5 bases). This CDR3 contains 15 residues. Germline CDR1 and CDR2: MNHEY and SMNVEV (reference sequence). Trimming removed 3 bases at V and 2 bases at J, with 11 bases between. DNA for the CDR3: TGTGCCAGCAGTTTTCAGGGAATGGGCAATCAGCCCCAGCATTTT. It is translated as CASSFQGMGNQPQHF.

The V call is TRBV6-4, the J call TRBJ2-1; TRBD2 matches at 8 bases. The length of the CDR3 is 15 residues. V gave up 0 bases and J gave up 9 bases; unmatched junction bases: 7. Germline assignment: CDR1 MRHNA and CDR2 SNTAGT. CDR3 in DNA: TGTGCCAGCAGTGACTCTCCTAGCGGGCGAATTGAGCAGTTCTTC. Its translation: CASSDSPSGRIEQFF.

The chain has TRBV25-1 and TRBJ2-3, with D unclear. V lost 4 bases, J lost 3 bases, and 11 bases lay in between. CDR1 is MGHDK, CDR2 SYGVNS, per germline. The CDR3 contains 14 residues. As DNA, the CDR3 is TGTGCCAGCAGTGGCCCCGTGAGAACAGATACGCAGTATTTT. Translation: CASSGPVRTDTQYF.

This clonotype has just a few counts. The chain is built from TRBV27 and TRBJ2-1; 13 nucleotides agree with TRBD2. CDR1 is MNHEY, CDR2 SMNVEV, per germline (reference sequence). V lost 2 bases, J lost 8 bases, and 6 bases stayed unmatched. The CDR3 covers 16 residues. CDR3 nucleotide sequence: TGTGCCAGCAGTTTAGGACTAGCGGGAGTATTACATGAGCAGTTCTTC. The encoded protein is CASSLGLAGVLHEQFF.

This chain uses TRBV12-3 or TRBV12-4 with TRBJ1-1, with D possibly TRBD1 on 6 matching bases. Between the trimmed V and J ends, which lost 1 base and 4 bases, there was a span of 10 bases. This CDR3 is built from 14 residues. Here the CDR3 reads CASSLDQGITEAFF. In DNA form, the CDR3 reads TGTGCCAGCAGTTTAGACCAGGGGATCACTGAAGCTTTCTTT.

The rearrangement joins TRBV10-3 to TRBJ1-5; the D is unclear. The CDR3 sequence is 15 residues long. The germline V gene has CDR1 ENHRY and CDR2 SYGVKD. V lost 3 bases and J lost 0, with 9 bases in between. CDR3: CAISDGVYSNQPQHF. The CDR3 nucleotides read TGTGCCATCAGTGACGGAGTTTATAGCAATCAGCCCCAGCATTTT.

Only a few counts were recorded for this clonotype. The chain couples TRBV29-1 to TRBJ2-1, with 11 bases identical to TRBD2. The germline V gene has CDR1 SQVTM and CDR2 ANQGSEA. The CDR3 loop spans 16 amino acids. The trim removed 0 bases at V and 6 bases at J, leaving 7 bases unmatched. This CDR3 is CSVEDPRLAGGNEQFF. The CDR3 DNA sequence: TGCAGCGTTGAAGACCCCCGCCTAGCGGGAGGCAATGAGCAGTTCTTC.

This CDR3 reads CASSQRSGANVLTF. CDR3 nucleotide sequence: TGTGCCAGCAGCCAGCGCTCTGGGGCCAACGTCCTGACTTTC. This chain connects TRBV3-1 to TRBJ2-6; D remains unclear. V was cut by 3 bases and J by 0 bases, with 3 bases left in between. CDR1 is LGHDT and CDR2 is YNNKEL in the germline V gene (reference sequence). The CDR3 has 14 amino acids.

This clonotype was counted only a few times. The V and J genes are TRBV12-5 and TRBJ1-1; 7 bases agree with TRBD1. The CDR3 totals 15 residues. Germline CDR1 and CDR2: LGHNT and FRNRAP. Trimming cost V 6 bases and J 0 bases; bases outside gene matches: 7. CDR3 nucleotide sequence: TGTGCTAGTGGGGCGACAGGGAACATGAACACTGAAGCTTTCTTT. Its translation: CASGATGNMNTEAFF.

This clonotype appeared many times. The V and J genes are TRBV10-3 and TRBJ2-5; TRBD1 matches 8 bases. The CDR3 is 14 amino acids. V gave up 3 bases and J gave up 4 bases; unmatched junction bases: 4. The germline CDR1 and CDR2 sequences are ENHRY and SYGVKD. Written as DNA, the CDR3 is TGTGCCATCAGTGATGGACAGGGAGGAGAGACCCAGTACTTC. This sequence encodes CAISDGQGGETQYF.

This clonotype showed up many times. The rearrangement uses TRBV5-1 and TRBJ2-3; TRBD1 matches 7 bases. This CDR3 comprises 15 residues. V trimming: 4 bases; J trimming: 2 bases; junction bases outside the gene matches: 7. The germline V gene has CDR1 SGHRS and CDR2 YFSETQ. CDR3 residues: CASSPGQAPTDTQYF. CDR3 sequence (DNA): TGCGCCAGCAGCCCTGGACAGGCCCCCACAGATACGCAGTATTTT.